This T cell receptor (beta chain) appears in the sequencing data of a study of blood T cell repertoires in COVID-19. Background on the study: In each case, the material was cDNA or gDNA derived from T cells, B-cell-depleted T cells, or PBMCs.

Under the authors' procedure: Amplification of reference gene primers provided the estimated nucleated cell counts. Generated by immunoSEQ multiplex PCR, the TCRdb table keeps only in-frame clones and is missing some. From that table come the V and J calls and clone size; the DNA was used to work out D and trimming. Among approximately 100,000 clones listed, about 89% were seen once. The germline V gene encodes CDR1 LGHDT and CDR2 YNNKEL (reference sequence). The CDR3 is 16 residues long. V lost 0 bases and J 6 bases, leaving 15 bases between the germline ends. This TCR derives from a human donor with acute or convalescent COVID-19. The donor label of this sample is uncertain. The rearrangement links TRBV3-1 (or the pseudogene TRBV3-2) to TRBJ1-5; perhaps TRBD1 as D (6 bases). The sequencing sample was made of peripheral blood. This CDR3 reads CASSQDRKEGGQPQHF. In nucleotides, the CDR3 is TGTGCCAGCAGCCAAGATCGAAAGGAAGGGGGTCAGCCCCAGCATTTT.